This T cell receptor beta chain was captured by sequencing in a study of T-cell memory formation after mild COVID-19. This clonotype appeared a single time. Germline V gene data show CDR1 as SGHTS and CDR2 as YDEGEE. V lost 9 bases, J lost 8 bases, and 20 bases lay in between. The CDR3 contains 13 residues. TCRdb re-analysed the 5' RACE reads in MiXCR, keeping a single row per CDR3 protein. The sample holds hundreds of thousands of distinct CDR3 sequences, around 15% seen once. The clonotype originates from a man aged 18 to 35 who had mild COVID-19 (a few samples of this study predate the infection). Cell type and time point are not known. Sequenced input: PBMCs or a T cell subset sorted from them (not recorded which). The chain joins TRBV5-8 to TRBJ1-2; D not resolved. CDR3 residues: CATPARGSRGYTF. In DNA form, the CDR3 reads TGTGCCACTCCGGCGAGAGGATCGCGAGGCTACACCTTC.